This T cell receptor beta chain originates from a study of cytomegalovirus exposure and HLA in healthy donors (dated by TCRdb to the late 2010s). About the investigation overall: In an earlier analysis of approximately 500 of the donors, about 260 Gb of sequence data and just under 120 million unique TCR beta sequences from about 179 million T cells were reported. The study used immunosequencing to profile the T cell repertoires of approximately 630 subjects and linked those repertoires to cytomegalovirus serostatus. All discovery cohort repertoires had been generated using a single sequencing platform. A later genetic analysis took genome-wide SNP genotypes for about 55% of the roughly 700 donors and used that subset as a discovery cohort. HLA typing covered class I and class II loci at four-digit resolution. To predict cytomegalovirus infection status, the study brought together high-throughput TCR immunosequencing, statistical association of individual TCRs with disease status, and machine learning. Across under 500 genotyped donors of the cohort, an average of about 240,000 unique TCR beta nucleotide sequences per donor were sequenced, and approximately 19% of those sequences were non-productive. Rather than using new phenotypic data, the later analysis identified candidate immune exposures from TCR beta sequences and from how often those sequences occurred across donors. The study aimed to test whether signatures of past pathogen exposure could be identified by cataloging public T cell receptors. A handful of DR-DQ haplotypes were handled as single units for association and clustering because linkage in the cohort was strong. In addition to the first cohort of 666 subjects, a separate validation cohort of over 90 different subjects was used. Donor age, sex, ethnicity and CMV serostatus were compiled together with the repertoire data. An early release that covered about 600 HLA-typed donors contained around 330 gigabases of sequencing data and 70 million to 100 million unique TCR sequences. The number of donors typed differed by locus, with 629-630 for A, B, C, DRB1 and DQB1, 522 for DQA1, over 600 for DPA1, and some 470 for DPB1. Among the roughly 400 genotyped donors, approximately 77% belonged to the genetic ancestry cluster associated with self-reported Caucasian donors. An earlier analysis of 450 to 750 of the donors used high-throughput TCR beta sequencing to judge whether each TCR beta V gene segment behaved as functional or pseudogenic. A later analysis re-examined previously published TCR beta repertoires from about 700 donors and added high-resolution HLA genotyping to investigate patterns of TCR occurrence.

Here is what the overall study found, with its caveats: The study listed 164 TCR beta chains as associated with cytomegalovirus. A group of highly shared sequence variants was considered likely to be a technical artifact of the sequencing pipeline. V-gene and J-gene trimming of TCR beta chains was associated with a missense DCLRE1C variant in a later genetic analysis, and the association was replicated in an independent cohort. A later analysis found that HLA-associated TCR beta chains were more clonally expanded and had lower generation probabilities than equally common non-associated chains. In an earlier analysis of more than 500 of the donors, most TCR beta V segments appeared in productive rearrangements about 87% or about 30% of the time, broadly matching IMGT annotations. The cohort was sequenced for TCR beta chains only, and without alpha or paired-chain data the features that could be detected were limited. HLA typing was unavailable for some donors at each locus, so association tests used only the typed subset. In a later analysis, most CMV-associated TCR beta chains were found to appear HLA-restricted, with HLA associations seemingly driven largely by CMV exposure. The earlier analysis of a few hundred of the donors excluded some 15 rarely observed V segments, including chromosome 9 orphons, because counts were too low. At a false discovery rate of 0.05, a later analysis linked 15,000 to 20,000 TCR beta sequences to specific HLA alleles. Because the 87-base-pair reads could not distinguish some IMGT-functional V segments, including TRBV6-2 and TRBV6-3, those segments were excluded. In a later analysis, several top co-occurrence clusters were reported to appear linked to parvovirus B19, influenza, CMV and Epstein-Barr virus. A further reported finding was that TCR beta sequences accurately predicted the HLA-A and HLA-B alleles for most subjects in the first cohort. Strong co-occurrence of HLA alleles, especially DR and DQ, made assigning TCR associations to individual alleles difficult. Immune exposure information for the cohort was limited to CMV serostatus. In vitro tests confirmed that a few of the cytomegalovirus-associated TCR beta chains recognize cytomegalovirus antigens. The classifier was reported to diagnose cytomegalovirus status with high specificity and sensitivity in both the original and validation cohorts. Correlated functional status among segregating V segments might be attributable to linkage disequilibrium, but an unknown experimental factor could not be ruled out. Roughly uniform sequencing depth across donors was assumed in presence/absence analyses, although this assumption may not hold. According to the authors, the approach could potentially be generalized to other disease states and immunological phenotypes. In a later analysis, the rate of TCR association differed among HLA loci, with DRB1 alleles having the most associated TCRs and HLA-C alleles having the fewest. Compared with the roughly 710-donor mean, donors in an Asian-associated ancestry cluster had fewer N-insertions in productive TCRs, according to a later genetic analysis. Most TCR sequences were observed very rarely across donors, whereas some public TCRs were present in many individuals.

Notes on this clone: Which antigen it targets is not known. No per-base quality is available; no much larger clone lies one base away.

V is reduced by 3 bases and J by 8 bases, leaving a spacing of 13 bases between them. The CDR3 has 14 amino acids, counting the end cysteine and phenylalanine. Solely the CDR3 DNA is kept, with 42 bases framed from the first base. The germline V gene sets CDR1 to SGHDN and CDR2 to FVKESK. The cohort comprised around 700 healthy bone marrow donors. Cohort members were all nominally healthy when sampled, although unrecorded immune exposures were likely present. The donor tested CMV seronegative and was one of the 352 seronegative cohort members. A peripheral blood sample was provided by each donor, and peripheral blood mononuclear cells were used for TCR beta sequencing. The Qiagen DNeasy Blood Extraction Kit was used to extract genomic DNA from the blood cell samples. The library came from the immunoSEQ multiplex PCR assay. For the multiplex PCR, a mixture combining 60 forward primers for TCR Vbeta segments and 13 reverse primers for TCR Jbeta segments was used. The CDR3 region of rearranged TCR beta genes was amplified from genomic DNA with a multiplex PCR assay. Amplified TCR beta libraries were sequenced as 87-base-pair reads on the Illumina HiSeq System. As for the original processing: In a later analysis, roughly 80 million unique TCR beta chains were counted across the roughly 670 repertoires, and roughly 11 million of these chains were shared by at least two donors. A nearest-neighbor algorithm error-corrected the raw reads and collapsed the reads into unique sequences, merging closely related sequences to remove PCR and sequencing errors. V, D and J gene segments were assigned by aligning CDR3 sequences to IMGT reference sequences. Each retained sequence needed at least a six-nucleotide match to both a V gene segment and a J gene segment. Rearrangements were classified as productive when the CDR3 lacked stop codons and remained in frame with V and J, and all other rearrangements were classified as non-productive. Following IMGT convention, CDR3 was defined as the stretch from the second conserved V-encoded cysteine up to the conserved J-encoded phenylalanine. In an earlier analysis of 550 to 650 of the donors, sequences lacking an unambiguous match to a single V gene segment were excluded. In an earlier analysis of approximately 590 of the donors, V segments were called functional above 56.7% productive rearrangements and were called segregating when the between-donor standard deviation exceeded 5%. To diagnose cytomegalovirus status from the catalog of TCR beta chain sequences, a statistical classification framework was built. A later analysis assigned V and J genes by comparing TCR nucleotide sequences with IMGT/GENE-DB human TR gene sequences. Using the TCRdist pipeline, a later analysis assigned CDR3 sequences along with most-parsimonious VDJ recombination scenarios. In a later analysis, each TCR beta chain was defined by its CDR3 amino acid sequence together with its V-gene family, and reads without a unique V-gene family were excluded. As a way to deal with suspected cross-contamination and a sequencing artifact, a later analysis dropped 450 to 600 nucleotide sequences that were highly shared and had low generation probability. For each public chain, a later analysis derived a clonal expansion index from normalized ranks of inferred template counts within each repertoire. In a later analysis, generation probabilities were computed with a VDJ recombination model fitted to out-of-frame rearrangements, and the resulting probabilities were checked against IGoR. Hypergeometric tests were used in a later analysis to score TCR-TCR, TCR-HLA and TCR-CMV co-occurrence, with a repertoire-size bias correction applied to the TCR pairs. To estimate false discovery rates, a later analysis permuted the HLA or CMV assignments 20 times. In a later analysis, co-occurring TCRs were grouped using DBSCAN, and TCRdist sequence similarity was added for clustering within HLA-allele-positive subsets. Co-occurrence clustering excluded repertoires with fewer than 30,000 or more than 120,000 public chains, plus five with anomalous nucleotide sharing. TCRdb mirrors the immuneACCESS table, restricted to in-frame sequences. Some clones are absent from its copies; in checked studies, under half trace to an unresolved V gene, and the reason for the others is unknown. V, J and clone size are taken as reported in that table, and D and trimming were inferred from the DNA itself. This sample holds under 150,000 clones; roughly 80% were observed only once. The biggest ten clones account for around 1.2% of the sample.

The specimen sequenced was PBMCs. This chain joins TRBV14 to TRBJ2-2; matching of 5 bases hints at TRBD2 as the D gene. This sequence was found in a girl aged 2-9 years in good health and CMV-seronegative. The DNA sequence is TGTGCCAGCAGCCAGGCGGGCTGGAGAGGGGAGCTGTTTTTT. It translates as CASSQAGWRGELFF.